The 8 T cell receptor beta chains below all came from one sample that was sequenced in a study of PD-1 blockade in classical Hodgkin lymphoma. The table came from immunoSEQ multiplex PCR; TCRdb's copy has only in-frame clones and leaves some out. The table lists around 13,000 clones, about 93% of them singletons. Each patient's relapse followed autologous stem cell transplantation, and brentuximab vedotin exposure varied. The sample here was peripheral blood mononuclear cells (PBMCs), taken at baseline. The receptors were sampled from a human donor with classical Hodgkin lymphoma.

The chain joins TRBV15 to TRBJ2-2; 7 nucleotides line up with TRBD1. The J segment lost 7 bases and the V segment lost 0 bases, leaving 8 bases of the junction unmatched. The CDR3 contains 16 residues. Germline lookup yields CDR1 LNHNV and CDR2 YYDKDF (reference sequence). In DNA form, the CDR3 reads TGTGCCACCAGCAGAGATAGGGACAGCACGGTCGGGGAGCTGTTTTTT. This translates into CATSRDRDSTVGELFF.

The V and J genes are TRBV5-1 and TRBJ1-1; D is ambiguous. The CDR3 covers 15 residues. Trimming took off 0 bases at V and 7 bases at J, with 16 bases between the two ends. Germline-derived CDR1 and CDR2 are SGHRS and YFSETQ. The CDR3, as DNA: TGCGCCAGCAGCTTGGAGCCATATGACAAAAATGAAGCTTTCTTT. Its translation: CASSLEPYDKNEAFF.

J is TRBJ2-3 and V is TRBV11-3, with D uncertain. CDR1 SGHNT and CDR2 YENEEA come from the germline V gene. This CDR3 contains 13 residues. V gave up 3 bases and J gave up 0 bases, with 4 bases separating them. The CDR3 region is CASSLGSTDTQYF. The CDR3 region has the DNA TGTGCCAGCAGCTTGGGCAGCACAGATACGCAGTATTTT.

V is TRBV7-9 and J is TRBJ2-1, with TRBD1 matching 8 bases. CDR1 and CDR2 from the germline V gene are SEHNR and FQNEAQ (reference sequence). V lost 5 bases and J lost 2; bases outside the gene matches: 2. This CDR3 spans 14 amino acids. The CDR3 region has the DNA TGTGCCAGCAGCCCGGACAGGGCCTACAATGAGCAGTTCTTC. Translating gives CASSPDRAYNEQFF.

The chain uses TRBV5-1 and TRBJ2-1; D is uncertain. The CDR3 is made up of 13 amino acids. The germline V and J ends were trimmed by 0 bases and 5 bases, with 6 bases remaining between them. Germline CDR1 is SGHRS and CDR2 is YFSETQ. The CDR3 loop is CASSLVGNNEQFF. The CDR3 bases are TGCGCCAGCAGCTTGGTTGGGAACAATGAGCAGTTCTTC.

CDR3 bases: TGTGCCAGCAGCTTAGGAAGGTCTGGAAACACCATATATTTT. This codes for CASSLGRSGNTIYF. This sequence joins TRBV11-2 and TRBJ1-3; unclear D gene. The length of the CDR3 is 14 residues. V lost 1 base and J lost 1, with 5 bases in between. The germline V gene encodes CDR1 SGHAT and CDR2 FQNNGV.

The V gene is TRBV5-4, the J gene TRBJ1-2, with D maybe TRBD1 (6 bases). The CDR3 is 12 amino acids. The germline V and J ends were trimmed by 4 bases and 5 bases, with 9 bases remaining between them. Germline CDR1 SGHNT, CDR2 YYREEE (reference sequence). The CDR3 DNA follows: TGTGCCAGCAGCCCTCAGGGGTATGGCTACACCTTC. It translates to CASSPQGYGYTF.

This chain connects TRBV6-1 to TRBJ1-5; TRBD1 matches at 10 bases. The V gene end was trimmed by 6 bases and the J gene end by 6 bases; junction bases not matched to a gene: 2. This CDR3 spans 13 amino acids. The germline V gene encodes CDR1 MNHNS and CDR2 SASEGT. The CDR3 DNA reads TGTGCCAGCAGCCGGGACAGGGGTCAGCCCCAGCATTTT. It specifies CASSRDRGQPQHF.